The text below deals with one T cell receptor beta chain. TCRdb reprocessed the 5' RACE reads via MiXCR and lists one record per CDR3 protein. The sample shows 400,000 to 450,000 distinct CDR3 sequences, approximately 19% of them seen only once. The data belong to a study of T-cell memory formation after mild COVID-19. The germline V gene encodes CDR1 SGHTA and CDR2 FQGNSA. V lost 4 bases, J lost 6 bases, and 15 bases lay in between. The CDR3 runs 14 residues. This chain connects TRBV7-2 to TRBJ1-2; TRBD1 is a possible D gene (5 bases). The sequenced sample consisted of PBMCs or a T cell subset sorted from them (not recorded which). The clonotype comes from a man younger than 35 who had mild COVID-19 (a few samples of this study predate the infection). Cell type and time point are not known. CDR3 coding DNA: TGTGCCAGCAGCTCACCGCGGGCAGGGCATGGCTACACCTTC. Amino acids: CASSSPRAGHGYTF. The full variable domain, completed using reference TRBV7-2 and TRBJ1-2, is GAGVSQSPSNKVTEKGKDVELRCDPISGHTALYWYRQSLGQGLEFLIYFQGNSAPDKSGLPSDRFSAERTGGSVSTLTIQRTQQEDSAVYLCASSSPRAGHGYTFGSGTRLTVV.